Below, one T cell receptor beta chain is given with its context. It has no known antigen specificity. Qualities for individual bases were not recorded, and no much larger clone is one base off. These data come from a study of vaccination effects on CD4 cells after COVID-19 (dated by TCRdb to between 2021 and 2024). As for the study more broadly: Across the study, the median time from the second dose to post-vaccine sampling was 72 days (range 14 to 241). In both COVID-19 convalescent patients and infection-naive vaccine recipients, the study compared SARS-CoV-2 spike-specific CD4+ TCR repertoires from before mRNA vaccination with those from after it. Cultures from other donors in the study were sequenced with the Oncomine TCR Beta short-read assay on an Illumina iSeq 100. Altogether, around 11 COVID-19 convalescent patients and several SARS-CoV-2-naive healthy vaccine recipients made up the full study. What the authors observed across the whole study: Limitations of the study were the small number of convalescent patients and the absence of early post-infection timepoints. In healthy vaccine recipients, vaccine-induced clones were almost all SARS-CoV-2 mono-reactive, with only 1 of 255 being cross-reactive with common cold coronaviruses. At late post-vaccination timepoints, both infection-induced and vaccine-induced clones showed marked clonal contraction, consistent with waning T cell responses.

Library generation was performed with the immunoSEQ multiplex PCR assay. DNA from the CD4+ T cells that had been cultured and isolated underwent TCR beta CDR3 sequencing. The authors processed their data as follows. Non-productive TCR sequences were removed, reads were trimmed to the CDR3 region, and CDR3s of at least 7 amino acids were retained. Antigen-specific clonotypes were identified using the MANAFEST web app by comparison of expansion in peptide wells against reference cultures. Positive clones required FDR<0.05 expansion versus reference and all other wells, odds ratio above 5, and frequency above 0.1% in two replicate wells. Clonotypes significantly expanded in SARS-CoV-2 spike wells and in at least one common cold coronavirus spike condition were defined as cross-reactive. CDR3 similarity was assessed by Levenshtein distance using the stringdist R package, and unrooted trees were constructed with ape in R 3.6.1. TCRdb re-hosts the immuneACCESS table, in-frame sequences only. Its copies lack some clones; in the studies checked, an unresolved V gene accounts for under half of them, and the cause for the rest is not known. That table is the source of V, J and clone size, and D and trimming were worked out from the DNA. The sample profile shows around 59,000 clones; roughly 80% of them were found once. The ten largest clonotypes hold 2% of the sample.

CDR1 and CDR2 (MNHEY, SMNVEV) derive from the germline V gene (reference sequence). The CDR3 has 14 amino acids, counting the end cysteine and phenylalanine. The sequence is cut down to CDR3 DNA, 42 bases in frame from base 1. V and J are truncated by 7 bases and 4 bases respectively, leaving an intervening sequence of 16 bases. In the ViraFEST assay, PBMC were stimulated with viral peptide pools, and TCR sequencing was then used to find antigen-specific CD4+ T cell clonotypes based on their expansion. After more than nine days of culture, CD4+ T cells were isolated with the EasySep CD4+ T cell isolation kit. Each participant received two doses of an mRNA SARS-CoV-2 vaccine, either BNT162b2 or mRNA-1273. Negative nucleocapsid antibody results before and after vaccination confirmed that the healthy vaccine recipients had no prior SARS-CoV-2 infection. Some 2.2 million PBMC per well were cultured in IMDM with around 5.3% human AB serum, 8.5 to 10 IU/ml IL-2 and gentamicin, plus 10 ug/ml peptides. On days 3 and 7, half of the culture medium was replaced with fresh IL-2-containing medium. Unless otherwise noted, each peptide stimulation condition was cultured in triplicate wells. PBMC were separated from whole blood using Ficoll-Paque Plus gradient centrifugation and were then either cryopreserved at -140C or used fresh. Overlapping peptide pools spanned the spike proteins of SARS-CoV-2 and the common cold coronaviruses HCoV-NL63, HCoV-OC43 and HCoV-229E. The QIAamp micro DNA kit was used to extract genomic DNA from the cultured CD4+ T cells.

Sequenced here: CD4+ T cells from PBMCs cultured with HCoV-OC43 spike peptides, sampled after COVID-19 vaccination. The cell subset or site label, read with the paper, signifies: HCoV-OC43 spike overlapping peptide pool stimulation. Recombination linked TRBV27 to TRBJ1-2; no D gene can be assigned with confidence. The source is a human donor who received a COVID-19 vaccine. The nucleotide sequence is TGTGCCAGCACCCCTCACACCTCGGCCTATGGCTACACCTTC. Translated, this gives CASTPHTSAYGYTF.